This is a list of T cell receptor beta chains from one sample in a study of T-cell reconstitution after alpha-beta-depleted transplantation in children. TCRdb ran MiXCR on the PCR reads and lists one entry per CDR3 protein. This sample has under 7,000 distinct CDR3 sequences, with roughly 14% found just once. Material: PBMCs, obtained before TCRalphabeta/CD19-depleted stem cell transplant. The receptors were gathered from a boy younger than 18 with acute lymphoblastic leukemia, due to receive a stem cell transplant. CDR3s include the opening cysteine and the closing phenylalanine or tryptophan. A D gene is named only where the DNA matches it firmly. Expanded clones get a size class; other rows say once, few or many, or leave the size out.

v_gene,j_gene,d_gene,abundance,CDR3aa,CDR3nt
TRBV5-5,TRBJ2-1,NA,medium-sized,CASSLGPGNYNEQFF,TGTGCCAGCAGCTTGGGACCTGGGAACTACAATGAGCAGTTCTTC
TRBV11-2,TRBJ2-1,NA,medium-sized,CASSGGPGGNEQFF,TGTGCCAGCAGCGGGGGCCCCGGAGGCAATGAGCAGTTCTTC
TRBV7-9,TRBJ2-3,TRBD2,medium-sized,CASSLGLAADTQYF,TGTGCCAGCAGCTTGGGACTAGCAGCAGATACGCAGTATTTT
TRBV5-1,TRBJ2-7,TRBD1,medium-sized,CASSLGTGAVSYEQYF,TGCGCCAGCAGCTTGGGGACAGGGGCGGTCTCGTACGAGCAGTACTTC
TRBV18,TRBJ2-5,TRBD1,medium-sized,CASSPGTGGIQETQYF,TGTGCCAGCTCACCAGGGACAGGGGGCATCCAAGAGACCCAGTACTTC
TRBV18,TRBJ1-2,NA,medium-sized,CASRDTGNYGYTF,TGTGCCAGCCGAGACACTGGCAACTATGGCTACACCTTC
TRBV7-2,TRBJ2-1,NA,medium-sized,CSSSYYNEQFF,TGTTCCAGCAGCTATTACAATGAGCAGTTCTTC
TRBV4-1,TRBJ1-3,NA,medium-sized,CASSNGQLGIDSSGNTIYF,TGCGCCAGCAGTAACGGACAGCTTGGGATCGATAGCTCTGGAAACACCATATATTTT
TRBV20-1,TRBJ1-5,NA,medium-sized,CSATQDPSRPQHF,TGCAGTGCTACACAGGACCCCAGCCGGCCCCAGCATTTT
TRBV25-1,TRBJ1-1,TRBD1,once,CASSEISGQLNTEAFF,TGTGCCAGCAGTGAAATCTCGGGACAGCTGAACACTGAAGCTTTCTTT
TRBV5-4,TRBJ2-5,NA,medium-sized,CASSAGLLSETQYF,TGTGCCAGCAGCGCCGGACTACTTTCAGAGACCCAGTACTTC
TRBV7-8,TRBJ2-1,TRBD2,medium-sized,CASSLTLAGGTYNEQFF,TGTGCCAGCAGCCTGACACTAGCGGGAGGGACCTACAATGAGCAGTTCTTC
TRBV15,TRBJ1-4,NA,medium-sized,CATSREGSATNEKLFF,TGTGCCACCAGCAGAGAAGGGTCTGCAACTAATGAAAAACTGTTTTTT
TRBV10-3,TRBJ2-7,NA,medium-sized,CAISGTGEQYF,TGTGCCATCAGTGGTACTGGGGAGCAGTACTTC
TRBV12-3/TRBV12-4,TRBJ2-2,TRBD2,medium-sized,CASSQKAGANTGELFF,TGTGCCAGCAGTCAGAAAGCGGGGGCGAACACCGGGGAGCTGTTTTTT
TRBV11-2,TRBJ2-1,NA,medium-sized,CASRTALDEQFF,TGTGCCAGCAGAACAGCGCTCGATGAGCAGTTCTTC
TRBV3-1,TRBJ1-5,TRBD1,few,CACSQGIRGRFGNQPQHF,TGTGCCTGCTCCCAAGGGATAAGGGGGCGATTCGGCAATCAGCCCCAGCATTTT
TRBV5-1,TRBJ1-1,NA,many,CASRAETEMNTEAFF,TGCGCCAGCAGAGCAGAGACGGAGATGAACACTGAAGCTTTCTTT
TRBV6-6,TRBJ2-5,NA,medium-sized,CASRDPLEETQYF,TGTGCCAGCAGGGACCCACTGGAGGAGACCCAGTACTTC
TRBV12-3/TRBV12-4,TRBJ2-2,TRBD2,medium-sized,CASSPGLAAGELFF,TGTGCCAGCAGTCCAGGACTAGCCGCTGGGGAGCTGTTTTTT
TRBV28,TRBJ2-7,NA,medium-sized,CASSLSGLLSSYEQYF,TGTGCCAGCAGTTTGTCGGGGCTCCTAAGCTCCTACGAGCAGTACTTC
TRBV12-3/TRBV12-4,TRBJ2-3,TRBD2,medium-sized,CASDGERDLSLSTDTQYF,TGTGCCAGCGATGGTGAGCGGGACCTTTCGTTGAGCACAGATACGCAGTATTTT
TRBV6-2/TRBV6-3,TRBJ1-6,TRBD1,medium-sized,CASSTSRTGWNSPLHF,TGTGCCAGCAGCACCTCCAGGACAGGGTGGAATTCACCCCTCCACTTT
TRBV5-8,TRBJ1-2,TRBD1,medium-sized,CASISGQGTVYGYTF,TGTGCCAGCATTTCCGGACAGGGGACTGTGTATGGCTACACCTTC
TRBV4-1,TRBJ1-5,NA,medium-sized,CASSQAGVAGQPQHF,TGCGCCAGCAGCCAGGCAGGGGTAGCCGGTCAGCCCCAGCATTTT
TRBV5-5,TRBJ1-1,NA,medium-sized,CASSLGVLMNTEAFF,TGTGCCAGCAGCTTGGGAGTCCTGATGAACACTGAAGCTTTCTTT
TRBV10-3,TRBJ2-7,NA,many,CAIKVSGGTYEQYF,TGTGCCATCAAGGTGTCCGGGGGAACCTACGAGCAGTACTTC
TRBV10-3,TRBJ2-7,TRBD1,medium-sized,CAISSHYRGEGYEQYF,TGTGCCATCAGTTCTCATTACAGGGGGGAAGGCTACGAGCAGTACTTC
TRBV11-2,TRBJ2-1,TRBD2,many,CASSPIAGKDNEQFF,TGTGCCAGCAGCCCGATAGCGGGGAAAGACAATGAGCAGTTCTTC
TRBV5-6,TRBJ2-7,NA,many,CASSPQATYEQYF,TGTGCCAGCAGCCCCCAGGCCACCTACGAGCAGTACTTC
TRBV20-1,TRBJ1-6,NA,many,CSARSHSLTAHNSPLHF,TGCAGTGCTAGGTCCCATTCGCTGACAGCCCATAATTCACCCCTCCACTTT
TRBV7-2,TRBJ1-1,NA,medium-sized,CASSFEGRAYTEAFF,TGTGCCAGCAGCTTTGAGGGCAGGGCCTACACTGAAGCTTTCTTT
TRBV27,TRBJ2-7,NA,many,CASSPWTSTYEQYF,TGTGCCAGCAGTCCCTGGACATCGACCTACGAGCAGTACTTC
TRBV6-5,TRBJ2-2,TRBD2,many,CASSYRGLAGGRGGELFF,TGTGCCAGCAGTTACCGGGGACTAGCGGGAGGGAGGGGCGGGGAGCTGTTTTTT
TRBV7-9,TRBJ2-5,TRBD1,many,CASSLGTGQESQYF,TGTGCCAGCAGCTTAGGGACAGGCCAAGAGAGCCAGTACTTC
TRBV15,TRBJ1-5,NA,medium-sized,CATSREGGFPPHF,TGTGCCACCAGCAGAGAAGGTGGGTTTCCCCCGCATTTT
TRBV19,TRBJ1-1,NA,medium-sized,CASRPDSWGTEAFF,TGTGCCAGTAGGCCCGACAGTTGGGGCACTGAAGCTTTCTTT
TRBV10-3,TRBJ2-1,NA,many,CAISRGGFYNEQFF,TGTGCCATCAGTAGGGGGGGTTTCTACAATGAGCAGTTCTTC
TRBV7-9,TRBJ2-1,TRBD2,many,CASRRGGNYNEQFF,TGTGCCAGCAGGCGGGGGGGGAACTACAATGAGCAGTTCTTC
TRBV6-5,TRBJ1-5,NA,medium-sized,CASSSGGTGISQPQHF,TGTGCCAGCAGTTCGGGAGGGACCGGGATATCTCAGCCCCAGCATTTT
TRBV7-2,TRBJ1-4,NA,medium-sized,CASSQETKLFF,TGTGCCAGCAGTCAGGAGACTAAACTGTTTTTT
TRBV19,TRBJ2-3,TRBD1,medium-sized,CASSPFRDRGNLYHTPEMDTQYF,TGTGCCAGTAGTCCCTTCCGGGACAGGGGAAACCTTTATCATACGCCGGAAATGGATACGCAGTATTTT
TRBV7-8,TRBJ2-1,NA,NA,CASSLSFGRVVDEQFF,TGTGCCAGCAGCTTAAGTTTTGGGCGGGTAGTCGATGAGCAGTTCTTC
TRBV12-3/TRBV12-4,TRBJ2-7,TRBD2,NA,CASSLRLARSYEQYF,TGTGCCAGCAGTTTGCGACTAGCCAGATCCTACGAGCAGTACTTC
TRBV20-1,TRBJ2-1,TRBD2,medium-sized,CSAPLKKREGLSYNEQFF,TGCAGTGCTCCATTAAAGAAGCGGGAGGGCCTGTCCTACAATGAGCAGTTCTTC